This T cell receptor beta chain was retrieved from a study of CD8+ T cells in alopecia areata. Study overall: Patients received oral tofacitinib, 5 to 10 mg twice daily, for moderate-to-severe alopecia areata. Study-wide results and caveats: Uncertainty remains about how baseline CD8+ expansion links to response, with one nonresponder.

The treatment was: oral pan-JAK inhibitor, 5-10 mg twice daily. Germline values: CDR1 SEHNR, CDR2 FQNEAQ (reference sequence). Deletions cut 5 bases from V and 1 base from J, with 12 bases between. The CDR3 has 15 residues. This clone was observed once. What it binds is unknown. Reverse transcription of extracted RNA yielded cDNA, which provided the sequencing template. Only in-frame clones appear in the TCRdb table, and some are missing; sequencing was by immunoSEQ multiplex PCR. This sample has under 200,000 clones, with around 71% found just once. This chain connects TRBV7-9 to TRBJ2-1, with a weak D call TRBD1 (6 bases). The receptor was derived from a human donor with alopecia areata. Sequenced here: CD4+ T cells sorted from blood, sampled at week 4, from a patient treated with tofacitinib. Here the CDR3 reads CASSHGRGSYNEQFF. In DNA, the CDR3 is TGTGCCAGCAGCCACGGCAGGGGATCCTACAATGAGCAGTTCTTC. Full variable domain (missing parts from reference TRBV7-9 and TRBJ2-1): DTGVSQNPRHKITKRGQNVTFRCDPISEHNRLYWYRQTLGQGPEFLTYFQNEAQLEKSRLLSDRFSAERPKGSFSTLEIQRTEQGDSAMYLCASSHGRGSYNEQFFGPGTRLTVL.